This is a list of T cell receptor beta chains from one sample in a study of blood T cells in healthy people across ages. TCRdb called the 5' RACE reads again in MiXCR, with one record for every CDR3 protein. The data show under 700,000 distinct CDR3 sequences, approximately 25% seen once. These data also featured in a second study, about T cells of mothers and their children.

What was sequenced was blood. The source is a boy younger than 18 in good health. CDR3s include the opening cysteine and the closing phenylalanine or tryptophan. A D gene is named only where the DNA matches it firmly. Size is omitted from some rows. Given values are once, few, many or a class for expanded clones.

j_call v_call d_call clone_size cdr3_aa cdr3_nt
TRBJ1-1 TRBV12-3/TRBV12-4 . few CASSLGPVAEAFF TGTGCCAGCAGTCTGGGTCCTGTCGCTGAAGCTTTCTTT
TRBJ2-1 TRBV4-3 . . CASSLLIRDGERWNEQFF TGCGCCAGCAGCCTACTAATCCGGGACGGAGAAAGGTGGAATGAGCAGTTCTTC
TRBJ2-7 TRBV5-1 . few CASSSPPRQANYEQYF TGCGCCAGCAGCTCACCCCCCAGACAGGCGAACTACGAGCAGTACTTC
TRBJ2-1 TRBV9 . . CASSVEGAGNEQFF TGTGCCAGCAGCGTAGAGGGGGCGGGGAATGAGCAGTTCTTC
TRBJ1-1 TRBV12-3/TRBV12-4 . . CASRPRGVGTEAFF TGTGCCAGCAGGCCGAGGGGAGTTGGCACTGAAGCTTTCTTT
TRBJ2-1 TRBV13 . . CASSSIPGSGANEQFF TGTGCCAGCAGCTCTATTCCTGGATCGGGGGCCAATGAGCAGTTCTTC
TRBJ1-6 TRBV30 . few CAWRTKSAGPNSPLHF TGTGCCTGGAGGACTAAGTCGGCAGGCCCCAATTCACCCCTCCACTTT
TRBJ2-5 TRBV7-2 TRBD2 . CASSLSGGAWETQYF TGTGCCAGCAGCCTAAGCGGGGGGGCTTGGGAGACCCAGTACTTC
TRBJ1-6 TRBV7-2 . few CVSSLSRQAAGSPLHF TGTGTCAGCAGCCTATCGAGACAGGCGGCGGGCTCACCCCTCCACTTT
TRBJ1-4 TRBV10-3 . . CAISTGQNEKLFF TGTGCCATCAGTACAGGTCAGAATGAAAAACTGTTTTTT
TRBJ2-5 TRBV20-1 TRBD2 . CSAGGLAGRAQYF TGCAGTGCTGGGGGACTAGCGGGTAGGGCCCAGTACTTC
TRBJ2-2 TRBV6-2/TRBV6-3 TRBD2 . CASSPGLVAGDTAGELFF TGTGCCAGCAGCCCCGGTTTGGTAGCGGGAGATACGGCCGGGGAGCTGTTTTTT
TRBJ1-6 TRBV6-1 . many CASRNGSSRRINSPLHF TGTGCCAGCAGAAACGGGAGTTCTAGACGGATCAATTCACCCCTCCACTTT
TRBJ2-3 TRBV10-3 . few CAIRRGVKDTQYF TGTGCCATCAGGAGGGGTGTCAAAGATACGCAGTATTTT
TRBJ2-1 TRBV7-9 TRBD2 . CASSFLAGGLYNEQFF TGTGCCAGCAGCTTCCTAGCGGGAGGGCTCTACAATGAGCAGTTCTTC
TRBJ1-4 TRBV3-1 . . CASSRRGAAGGNEKLFF TGTGCCAGCAGCCGAAGAGGGGCCGCCGGGGGAAATGAAAAACTGTTTTTT
TRBJ1-1 TRBV27 . . CASSLSAGTHPEAFF TGTGCCAGCAGTTTATCGGCAGGGACTCATCCTGAAGCTTTCTTT
TRBJ2-6 TRBV6-6 . . CASRPQTSGANVLTF TGTGCCAGCAGGCCGCAGACGTCTGGGGCCAACGTCCTGACTTTC
TRBJ1-1 TRBV5-1 . . CASSLGARGPNTEAFF TGCGCCAGCAGCTTGGGGGCAAGGGGACCGAACACTGAAGCTTTCTTT
TRBJ1-4 TRBV4-2 . few CASSDSSQEKLFF TGTGCCAGCAGCGACAGCTCGCAGGAAAAACTGTTTTTT
TRBJ2-3 TRBV20-1 . . CSASPERRSDTQYF TGCAGTGCTAGCCCGGAAAGGCGGTCAGATACGCAGTATTTT
TRBJ2-1 TRBV15 TRBD2 . CATSREGTSGYNEQFF TGTGCCACCAGCAGAGAGGGGACTAGCGGTTACAATGAGCAGTTCTTC
TRBJ2-3 TRBV13 TRBD1 few CASSSSLDRGSDTQYF TGTGCCAGCAGCTCATCTTTGGACAGGGGGTCAGATACGCAGTATTTT
TRBJ2-3 TRBV12-3/TRBV12-4 . . CASSFEMQGTDTQYF TGTGCCAGCAGTTTTGAGATGCAGGGCACAGATACGCAGTATTTT
TRBJ1-5 TRBV15 . . CATSRKEYSNQPQHF TGTGCCACCAGCAGAAAGGAATATAGCAATCAGCCCCAGCATTTT
TRBJ2-7 TRBV4-3 . . CASSQDLNGSEQYF TGCGCCAGCAGCCAAGATCTCAACGGGTCCGAGCAGTACTTC